Below, one T cell receptor (beta chain) is given with its context. The repertoire was sequenced with immunoSEQ multiplex PCR; TCRdb's copy has only in-frame clones and lacks some. The table shows some 150,000 clones, with roughly 90% occurring only once. V was cut by 7 bases and J by 5 bases, with 17 bases left in between. The germline CDR1 and CDR2 sequences are MNHEY and SVGAGI. The CDR3 runs 14 residues. The data originate from a study of blood T cell repertoires in COVID-19. The TCR was taken from a woman under 30 who had recovered from COVID-19. The sample consisted of PBMCs or T cells enriched from blood (not recorded which). The chain couples TRBV6-5 to TRBJ1-2; D unresolved. CDR3 sequence (DNA): TGTGCCAGCACCAACGGAGGGAATTGGTATGGCTACACCTTC. It is translated as CASTNGGNWYGYTF.